This is a list of T cell receptor beta chains from one sample in a study of post-analysis software for immune sequencing data. One entry per CDR3 protein, called by TCRdb with MiXCR from the PCR reads. The sample has roughly 570,000 distinct CDR3 sequences, around 31% seen once. The sequenced material came from blood. All receptors derive from a girl aged 2-17 years with multiple sclerosis. Both conserved end residues are part of each CDR3. A D gene is named only where the DNA matches it firmly. A clone size is listed for some rows: how often the clone was seen (once, few, many), or a class if it is expanded.

D gene	V gene	J gene	clone size	CDR3 DNA	CDR3 protein
.	TRBV6-5	TRBJ2-3	few	TGTGCCAGCAGTTCGGCAGGGGGGACAGATACGCAGTATTTT	CASSSAGGTDTQYF
TRBD1	TRBV7-2	TRBJ1-2	.	TGTGCCAGCAGCCGGACAGGGACCTATGGCCACACCTTC	CASSRTGTYGHTF
.	TRBV14	TRBJ2-5	.	TGTGCCAGCAGCCATTTAATTGAAACACAAGAGACCCAGTACTTC	CASSHLIETQETQYF
.	TRBV5-1	TRBJ2-7	few	TGCGCCAGCAGCTCAGGTGGGGGCTCCTACGAGCAGTACTTC	CASSSGGGSYEQYF
.	TRBV6-1	TRBJ1-1	few	TGTGCCAGCAGTGAAGGAATAGACATGAACACTGAAGCTTTCTTT	CASSEGIDMNTEAFF
.	TRBV2	TRBJ1-1	.	TGTGCCAGCAGTGATATCCCCTCATTGGGTGGCACTGAAGCTTTCTTT	CASSDIPSLGGTEAFF
.	TRBV5-6	TRBJ2-2	few	TGTGCCAGCCAGTGGCAGGTTAACACCGGGGAGCTGTTTTTT	CASQWQVNTGELFF
TRBD2	TRBV15	TRBJ2-5	.	TGTGCCACCCAACCCGGTTCTAGCGGGGGGACCCAGTACTTC	CATQPGSSGGTQYF
TRBD1	TRBV2	TRBJ2-1	.	TGTGCCAGCAGCTTGGGACAGGTTGTGGACAATGAGCAGTTCTTC	CASSLGQVVDNEQFF
TRBD1	TRBV7-9	TRBJ2-5	.	TGTGCCAGCAGCAAGAGGACAGGGAATAACAATGAGCAGTACTTC	CASSKRTGNNNEQYF
.	TRBV28	TRBJ2-7	few	TGTGCCAGCAGGGTGGACTACGAGCAGTACTTC	CASRVDYEQYF
.	TRBV6-2/TRBV6-3	TRBJ2-1	few	TGTGCCAGCAAAGTTAACGGGGCCGATGAGCAGTTCTTC	CASKVNGADEQFF
TRBD2	TRBV4-1	TRBJ2-7	.	TGCGCCAGCAGCCAAGGCTCTAGCGGGGGGTCGGGCGAGCAGGACTTC	CASSQGSSGGSGEQDF
TRBD2	TRBV9	TRBJ2-5	.	TGTGCCAGCAGCGCCTTAGCGGGGGGGCATAGAGAGACCCAGTACTTC	CASSALAGGHRETQYF
.	TRBV20-1	TRBJ2-1	.	TGCAGTGCTAAGAGGCCCGCTGTGGACAATGAGCAGTTCTTC	CSAKRPAVDNEQFF
TRBD1	TRBV3-1	TRBJ2-1	few	TGTGCCAGCAGCCGGTACGACAGGGTGAATGGTGAGCAGTTCTTC	CASSRYDRVNGEQFF
.	TRBV7-2	TRBJ2-7	few	TGTGCCAGCAGCTTAGACCCGGGACACCCTTACGAGCAGTACTTC	CASSLDPGHPYEQYF
TRBD1	TRBV20-1	TRBJ2-7	few	TGCAGCCTTACAGGGACAGGGGATTCCTACGAGCAGTACTTC	CSLTGTGDSYEQYF
.	TRBV20-1	TRBJ1-2	.	TGCAGTGCTCCGGCCGGGGCCCCCCTCTATGGCTACACCTTC	CSAPAGAPLYGYTF
.	TRBV12-5	TRBJ2-5	.	TGTGCTAGTGGTTTCGCACTCGGGGAGACCCAGTACTTC	CASGFALGETQYF
.	TRBV5-1	TRBJ2-2	.	TGCGCCAGCAGCCCAGGGGGGGACACCGGGGAGCTGTTTTTT	CASSPGGDTGELFF
.	TRBV18	TRBJ1-2	.	TGTGCCAGCTCAGGGCAGGACTATGGCTACACCTTC	CASSGQDYGYTF
.	TRBV5-1	TRBJ1-1	.	TGCGCCAGCAGCCTCGGGACCCTGAGAACTGAAGCTTTCTTT	CASSLGTLRTEAFF
.	TRBV28	TRBJ2-1	few	TGTGCCAGCAGTTCCCCGGCAGGGGTGGGAGACAATGAGCAGTTCTTC	CASSSPAGVGDNEQFF
.	TRBV12-3/TRBV12-4	TRBJ2-1	many	TGTGCCAGCAGTTGGGCCCGTGGGCGAGGGGGTGAGCAGTTCTTC	CASSWARGRGGEQFF
.	TRBV29-1	TRBJ2-3	few	TGCAGCGTTGATTTGCCTTCCACAGATACGCAGTATTTT	CSVDLPSTDTQYF
.	TRBV15	TRBJ1-4	few	TGTGCCACCAGCACGGCCGGACGTAAGAGAATTAATGAAAAACTGTTTTTT	CATSTAGRKRINEKLFF
.	TRBV5-1	TRBJ2-1	.	TGCGCCAGCAGCTTGGGGATGAATGAGCAGTTCTTC	CASSLGMNEQFF
TRBD1	TRBV18	TRBJ2-7	few	TGTGCCAGCTCACCAGGGACAGACAGCTCCTACGAGCAGTACTTC	CASSPGTDSSYEQYF
.	TRBV5-6	TRBJ2-1	many	TGTGCCAGCAGCTGGGGTGACAATGAGCAGTTCTTC	CASSWGDNEQFF